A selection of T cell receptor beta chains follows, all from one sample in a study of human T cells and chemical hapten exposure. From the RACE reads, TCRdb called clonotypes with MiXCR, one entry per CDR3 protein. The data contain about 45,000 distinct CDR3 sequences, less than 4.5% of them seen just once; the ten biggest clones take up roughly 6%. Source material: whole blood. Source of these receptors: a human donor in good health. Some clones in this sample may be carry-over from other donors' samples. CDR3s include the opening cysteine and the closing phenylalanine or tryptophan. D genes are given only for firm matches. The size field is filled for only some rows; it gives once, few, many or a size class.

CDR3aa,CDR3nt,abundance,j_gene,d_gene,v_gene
CASSGLQETQYF,TGCGCCAGCAGCGGTCTTCAAGAGACCCAGTACTTC,many,TRBJ2-5,.,TRBV5-1
CASSFDRGQNIQYF,TGTGCCAGCAGTTTTGACAGGGGCCAAAACATTCAGTACTTC,many,TRBJ2-4,TRBD1,TRBV28
CASSLGDNEQFF,TGTGCCAGCAGTTTAGGTGACAATGAGCAGTTCTTC,.,TRBJ2-1,.,TRBV12-3/TRBV12-4
CASSYRQGDEQYF,TGTGCCAGCAGTTACAGGCAGGGAGACGAGCAGTACTTC,many,TRBJ2-7,.,TRBV6-6
CASSLPGTGTDTQYF,TGTGCCAGCAGTTTACCCGGGACAGGGACAGATACGCAGTATTTT,many,TRBJ2-3,TRBD1,TRBV28
CASSYPGGTEAFF,TGTGCCAGCAGTTACCCCGGCGGGACTGAAGCTTTCTTT,many,TRBJ1-1,.,TRBV6-6
CASSSGQGPYF,TGTGCCAGCAGTTCCGGACAGGGTCCCTACTTC,many,TRBJ2-7,TRBD1,TRBV6-5
CASSFRAGAAPFEQYF,TGTGCCAGCAGTTTTAGAGCGGGAGCCGCCCCCTTCGAGCAGTACTTC,many,TRBJ2-7,TRBD2,TRBV28
CASSQQDLIGSSYEQYF,TGCGCCAGCAGCCAACAGGACTTAATAGGTAGCTCCTACGAGCAGTACTTC,many,TRBJ2-7,.,TRBV4-1
CASSPRLVDPQHF,TGTGCCAGCTCACCCCGGCTGGTTGATCCCCAGCATTTT,many,TRBJ1-5,.,TRBV18
CASSPFPGAREQYF,TGTGCCAGCAGTCCTTTCCCGGGGGCCCGGGAGCAGTACTTC,medium-sized,TRBJ2-7,.,TRBV27
CSARYPPGQGNSPLHF,TGCAGTGCTAGATACCCTCCGGGACAGGGGAATTCACCCCTCCACTTT,many,TRBJ1-6,TRBD1,TRBV20-1